This T cell receptor (beta chain) was observed in a study of cytomegalovirus exposure and HLA in healthy donors. A remark on this clone: Its antigen is unknown.

General observations from the study: Clonal expansion was found to be greater in HLA-associated TCR beta chains than in equally common others in a later analysis. Researchers counted 164 TCR beta chains as cytomegalovirus-associated. With later analysis, a missense DCLRE1C variant became linked to TCR beta V- and J-gene trimming.

Although they were nominally healthy when sampled, donors likely had unrecorded immune exposures. The PCR made use of 60 Vbeta and 13 Jbeta primers. The method was immunoSEQ multiplex PCR; TCRdb's version includes in-frame clones alone and lacks a portion of them. The sample comprises under 70,000 clones, 70% to 80% of which are singletons, and approximately 19% rests with the top ten. Trimming at V came to 0 bases and at J to 2 bases, leaving 5 bases not matched to a gene. The CDR3 runs to 16 residues. Germline CDR1 and CDR2: MNHEY and SVGAGI. The gene calls are TRBV6-5 and TRBJ2-7; 9 positions match TRBD1. Sequenced material: PBMCs. This clonotype was sampled from a woman between 55 and 75 years old in good health and CMV-seropositive. CDR3 DNA: TGTGCCAGCAGTTACTCTTGGGGACAGGGAGCCTACGAGCAGTACTTC. Translation gives CASSYSWGQGAYEQYF.